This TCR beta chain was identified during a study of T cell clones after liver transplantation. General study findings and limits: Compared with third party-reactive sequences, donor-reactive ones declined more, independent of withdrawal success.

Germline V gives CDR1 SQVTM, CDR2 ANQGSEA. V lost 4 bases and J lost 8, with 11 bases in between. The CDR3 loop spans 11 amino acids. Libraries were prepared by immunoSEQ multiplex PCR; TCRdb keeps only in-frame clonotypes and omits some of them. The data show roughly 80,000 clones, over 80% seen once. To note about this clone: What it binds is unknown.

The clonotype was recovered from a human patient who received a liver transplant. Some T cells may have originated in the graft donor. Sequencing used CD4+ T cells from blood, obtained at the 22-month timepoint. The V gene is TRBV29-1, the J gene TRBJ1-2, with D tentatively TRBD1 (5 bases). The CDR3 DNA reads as TGCAGCGTTGGCACGGGGGTAGGCTACACCTTC. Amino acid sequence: CSVGTGVGYTF.